Below are 10 T cell receptor beta chains sequenced from a single sample in a study of PD-L1 blockade in urothelial cancer. Time point denoted: pretreatment peripheral blood. TCRdb's copy holds only in-frame clones and misses some; the assay was immunoSEQ multiplex PCR. The table lists around 86,000 clones, about 82% of them singletons. This sample comprised PBMCs, obtained around atezolizumab (anti-PD-L1) treatment. These receptors were taken from a man between 40 and 49 years old with urothelial cancer.

This sequence joins TRBV7-8 and TRBJ2-3, with a possible D match to TRBD2 (6 bases). This CDR3 is 16 amino acids long. Germline CDR1 is SGHVS and CDR2 is FQNEAQ. Trimming left V 1 base short and J 4 bases short, with 15 bases between. CDR3 coding DNA: TGTGCCAGCAGCTTAGTTGCGGGAACGGGGGCAGATACGCAGTATTTT. Its translation: CASSLVAGTGADTQYF.

The chain uses TRBV28 and TRBJ2-7, with 11 bases fitting TRBD2. The CDR3 has 16 amino acids. Germline V gene lookup returns CDR1 MDHEN and CDR2 SYDVKM. J was trimmed by 2 bases and V by 3 bases; bases with no gene match: 6. For the CDR3, the DNA is TGTGCCAGCAGTTTGGCCGGGACTAGCGGAGCCTACGAGCAGTACTTC. Protein: CASSLAGTSGAYEQYF.

A few counts support this clone. The chain couples TRBV5-4 to TRBJ1-2; D unresolved. This CDR3 has 12 amino acids. The germline V gene encodes CDR1 SGHNT and CDR2 YYREEE (reference sequence). Trimming took off 3 bases at V and 4 bases at J, with 7 bases between the two ends. The CDR3 here is CASSSGPYGYTF. As DNA, the CDR3 is TGTGCCAGCAGCTCGGGTCCCTATGGCTACACCTTC.

The rearrangement uses TRBV4-1 and TRBJ2-1; 12 nucleotides align to TRBD2. V lost 3 bases and J lost 8; bases outside the gene matches: 5. The CDR3 extends over 15 amino acids. Germline CDR1 and CDR2: MGHRA and YSYEKL. The CDR3, as DNA: TGCGCCAGCAGCCAGAGACTAGCGGGAGTACATGAGCAGTTCTTC. This encodes CASSQRLAGVHEQFF.

This chain connects TRBV6-1 to TRBJ2-6; D remains ambiguous. Germline V CDR1 and CDR2: MNHNS, SASEGT. Trimming took off 7 bases at V and 3 bases at J, with 22 bases between the two ends. This CDR3 contains 18 residues. CDR3 loop: CASTDAQTQVGGANVLTF. The CDR3 DNA reads as TGTGCCAGCACTGACGCCCAAACTCAAGTTGGTGGGGCCAACGTCCTGACTTTC.

The count of this clone is one. V gene TRBV30 combines with J gene TRBJ1-2, with TRBD1 identical over 7 bases. The CDR3 is made up of 13 amino acids. The junction had 8 bases not matched to a gene; V was cut back by 3 bases and J by 7 bases. Germline V gene data show CDR1 as GTSNPN and CDR2 as SVGIG (reference sequence). The CDR3 here is CAWRIDRAAGYTF. The CDR3 DNA sequence: TGTGCCTGGAGAATAGACAGGGCTGCTGGCTACACCTTC.

This chain links TRBV21-1 with TRBJ2-5; TRBD1 was called by the table and not checked on the DNA. TRBV21-1 is reported as a pseudogene. The CDR3 has 16 residues. CDR3 sequence (DNA): TGTGCCAGCAGCAAAGATAATAGGGGGAAACAAGAGACCCAGTACTTC. Translation: CASSKDNRGKQETQYF.

The chain recombines TRBV27 with TRBJ1-2; 8 bases line up with TRBD1. CDR3 length: 13 amino acids. Germline values: CDR1 MNHEY, CDR2 SMNVEV (reference sequence). The V and J ends lost 6 bases and 8 bases, in that order; junction bases with no gene match: 8. CDR3 in DNA: TGTGCCAGCAGCTTCACAGGGGGGGGAGGCTACACCTTC. Protein product: CASSFTGGGGYTF.

The chain couples TRBV13 to TRBJ2-2, with D unclear. This CDR3 is 14 amino acids long. V dropped 4 bases and J dropped 5 bases, with 11 bases sitting between them. Germline CDR1 PRHDT, CDR2 FYEKMQ (reference sequence). CDR3 amino acids: CASSWAEQTGELFF. The CDR3, as DNA: TGTGCCAGCAGCTGGGCAGAACAAACCGGGGAGCTGTTTTTT.

The chain recombines TRBV9 with TRBJ2-5, with 7 bases matching TRBD2. This CDR3 region has 15 residues. Looked up from germline, CDR1 is SGDLS and CDR2 is YYNGEE. V was pared by 4 bases and J by 0 bases, with 6 bases of the junction left unmatched. The DNA for the CDR3 is TGTGCCAGCAGCCCTACCGGGACTAACCAAGAGACCCAGTACTTC. Translation gives CASSPTGTNQETQYF. Using reference TRBV9 and TRBJ2-5 for the parts outside the CDR3, the full variable domain is DSGVTQTPKHLITATGQRVTLRCSPRSGDLSVYWYQQSLDQGLQFLIQYYNGEERAKGNILERFSAQQFPDLHSELNLSSLELGDSALYFCASSPTGTNQETQYFGPGTRLLVL.